Listed here is a single T cell receptor (beta chain). Its specificity is unknown. The DNA is left out, because the CDR3 cannot be placed on it with certainty; the CDR3 is given as TCRdb lists it. The CDR3 spans 15 residues, counting both ends. From germline, CDR1 is MNHNS and CDR2 SASEGT. The sample belongs to a study of glioma-infiltrating T cells. Study details: Blood libraries targeted roughly 4.5- to 10-fold coverage of roughly 920,000 T cells. Study-wide results and limits: A blood CDR3 motif signature was depleted in highly divergent patients.

Using RNA template, CDR3s of TCR alpha and beta were amplified with iRepertoire arm-PCR. TCRdb passed the multiplex PCR reads through MiXCR, listing each CDR3 protein once. The sample has roughly 350,000 distinct CDR3 sequences; about 40% are singletons. The J gene is TRBJ2-7, the V gene TRBV6-1; TRBD1, as called in the table, went unchecked against the DNA. The sequence derives from a human donor with low-grade glioma or glioblastoma, undergoing nonglioma brain surgery, or in good health (not recorded which). The sequenced material came from glioma tissue, nonneoplastic brain tissue, or PBMCs (not recorded which). This CDR3 is CASSLVGQGAGERYF.